Below are 21 T cell receptor beta chains sequenced from a single sample in a study of regulatory T cells in long-lasting Graves disease. Time point indicated: newly diagnosed GD, antithyroid drugs for less than 3 months. Scientists built the TCR library using RNA that was extracted from PBMCs. According to the study, TCR beta libraries were built with iRepertoire HTBI primers and CDR3-region Arm-PCR. MiXCR, run by TCRdb on the multiplex PCR reads, gives a single entry per CDR3 protein. This table holds 620,000 or so distinct CDR3 sequences, roughly 15% found once. The sample was also reused in another study, on T cells in Graves' hyperthyroidism and ophthalmopathy.

The sequenced sample was peripheral blood mononuclear cells (PBMCs), obtained at new diagnosis, from a patient treated with antithyroid drugs. The receptor set was obtained from a woman younger than 45 with Graves disease.

Comment on this clonotype: It may be a read error: a sequence one base away is much more abundant. The chain carries TRBV7-2 and TRBJ1-1; D unclear. CDR1 is SGHTA and CDR2 is FQGNSA in the germline V gene. CDR3 length: 14 amino acids. The CDR3 reads CASSLDHVNTKAFF. In nucleotides, the CDR3 is TGTGCCAGCAGCTTAGATCACGTGAACACTAAAGCTTTCTTT.

This clonotype showed up just a few times. This chain connects TRBV30 to TRBJ1-4; maybe TRBD1 (5 bases). The V end lost 2 bases, the J end lost 4 bases, and 11 bases lay between the germline ends. This CDR3 has 14 residues. Germline loops: CDR1 GTSNPN, CDR2 SVGIG (reference sequence). CDR3 coding DNA: TGTGCCTGGAGTATGGGGACGAATAATGAAAAACTGTTTTTT. Translating it yields CAWSMGTNNEKLFF.

The V gene is TRBV10-3, the J gene TRBJ2-3; 9 positions match TRBD1. The trim removed 3 bases at V and 9 bases at J, leaving 4 bases unmatched. Germline V gene sequence: CDR1 ENHRY, CDR2 SYGVKD. The CDR3 is 13 residues long. The CDR3 protein is CAISDFGTGTQYF. CDR3 DNA sequence: TGTGCCATCAGTGATTTTGGGACAGGGACGCAGTATTTT.

V gene TRBV6-1 combines with J gene TRBJ2-5, with D possibly matching TRBD2 (6 bases). Per the germline V gene, CDR1 is MNHNS and CDR2 is SASEGT. The CDR3 runs to 14 residues. Trimming pared 0 bases from V and 4 bases from J, leaving 9 bases between. The CDR3 reads CASSEAGRGETQYF. In nucleotides, the CDR3 is TGTGCCAGCAGTGAAGCTGGGCGGGGAGAGACCCAGTACTTC.

This clonotype has at least ten counts. This chain connects TRBV24-1 to TRBJ2-7; the D gene is possibly TRBD2 (6 bases). CDR3 length: 15 residues. Between the trimmed V and J ends, which lost 3 bases and 7 bases, there was a span of 18 bases. CDR1 is KGHDR, CDR2 SFDVKD, per germline. DNA of the CDR3: TGTGCCACCAGTGATGGGGACCGGGTCGGAGGGGAGCAGTACTTC. This sequence encodes CATSDGDRVGGEQYF.

The chain uses TRBV10-3 and TRBJ1-1, with D maybe TRBD1 (5 bases). With 0 bases removed from V and 5 bases from J, the gap between germline ends came to 10 bases. CDR1 and CDR2 from the germline V gene are ENHRY and SYGVKD. The CDR3 runs to 14 residues. The CDR3 DNA follows: TGTGCCATCAGTGAGTCGGGCAGGGTTACTGAAGCTTTCTTT. Protein: CAISESGRVTEAFF.

This clonotype was counted between two and nine times. The rearrangement links TRBV19 to TRBJ1-4; tentatively, D is TRBD1 (5 bases). The germline V gene encodes CDR1 LNHDA and CDR2 SQIVND (reference sequence). This CDR3 has 15 residues. V dropped 5 bases and J dropped 7 bases, with 17 bases sitting between them. CDR3 DNA: TGTGCCAGTAGTGACCGCAGCGGGGCGGGTGAAAAACTGTTTTTT. Encoded protein: CASSDRSGAGEKLFF.

The chain uses TRBV27 and TRBJ2-1; no definite D call. The germline V and J ends were trimmed by 6 bases and 6 bases, with 15 bases remaining between them. The CDR3 is 14 amino acids. The germline V gene encodes CDR1 MNHEY and CDR2 SMNVEV (reference sequence). CDR3 nucleotides: TGTGCCAGCAGCCGTAAAACCGTTCTCAATGAGCAGTTCTTC. The encoded protein is CASSRKTVLNEQFF.

The chain recombines TRBV24-1 with TRBJ1-2, with 9 bases identical to TRBD1. The CDR3 loop spans 16 amino acids. V lost 6 bases and J lost 4; bases outside the gene matches: 11. The germline CDR1 and CDR2 sequences are KGHDR and SFDVKD. The CDR3 region is CATSPRPGQGGYGYTF. The CDR3 DNA reads as TGTGCCACCAGTCCTAGACCGGGACAGGGAGGCTATGGCTACACCTTC.

Ten or more counts support this clonotype. This chain joins TRBV19 and TRBJ1-1; D unclear. CDR1 is LNHDA, CDR2 SQIVND, per germline (reference sequence). V lost 5 bases and J 8 bases, leaving 15 bases between the germline ends. CDR3 length: 13 amino acids. The CDR3 DNA reads as TGTGCCAGTAGTCTAACGGTCAGTAAGGAAGCTTTCTTT. This encodes CASSLTVSKEAFF.

The sample holds many counts of this clonotype. The chain is built from TRBV6-1 and TRBJ2-5; 10 nucleotides line up with TRBD2. This CDR3 region has 15 residues. Germline assignment: CDR1 MNHNS and CDR2 SASEGT. Trimming removed 7 bases from V and 2 bases from J; junction bases left unmatched: 7. In DNA, the CDR3 is TGTGCCAGCAAGGCGACTAGCGGGTCACAAGAGACCCAGTACTTC. Its protein is CASKATSGSQETQYF.

This clonotype was seen repeatedly, ten times or more. In DNA form, the CDR3 reads TGTGCCAGCCGAGCGGATTGGAGCACCGGGGAGCTGTTTTTT. It specifies CASRADWSTGELFF. The J gene is TRBJ2-2, the V gene TRBV28, with a possible D match to TRBD2 (5 bases). This CDR3 is built from 14 residues. Germline V gives CDR1 MDHEN, CDR2 SYDVKM. V lost 8 bases and J 4 bases, leaving 14 bases between the germline ends.

Many counts were recorded for this clonotype. The chain has TRBV20-1 and TRBJ1-2; a possible D gene is TRBD1 (5 bases). Germline lookup yields CDR1 DFQATT and CDR2 SNEGSKA (reference sequence). Trimming took off 7 bases at V and 6 bases at J, with 9 bases between the two ends. The CDR3 is made up of 10 amino acids. CDR3 DNA sequence: TGCAGTGTCCCAGGGCATGGCTACACCTTC. Its protein product is CSVPGHGYTF.

This clonotype was recorded at least ten times. In DNA form, the CDR3 reads TGTGCCAGCAGTTCCGGACAGGGCGAAGAGACCCAGTACTTC. As protein: CASSSGQGEETQYF. The V gene is TRBV28, the J gene TRBJ2-5; TRBD1 matches 8 bases. With 4 bases clipped from V and 3 bases from J, the junction kept 4 bases outside the gene matches. Germline CDR1 MDHEN, CDR2 SYDVKM. The CDR3 spans 14 residues.

This clonotype was recorded many times. This rearrangement joins TRBV28 to TRBJ2-1, with 9 positions matching TRBD2. J gave up 2 bases and V 6 bases, and 5 bases lay outside the gene matches. CDR1 is MDHEN, CDR2 SYDVKM, per germline. This CDR3 has 15 residues. The CDR3 DNA is TGTGCCAGCAGGGGTAGCGGGAGAGCCTACAATGAGCAGTTCTTC. As protein: CASRGSGRAYNEQFF. The variable domain in full, with the rest retrieved from reference TRBV28 and TRBJ2-1, is DVKVTQSSRYLVKRTGEKVFLECVQDMDHENMFWYRQDPGLGLRLIYFSYDVKMKEKGDIPEGYSVSREKKERFSLILESASTNQTSMYLCASRGSGRAYNEQFFGPGTRLTVL.

In its sample, this clonotype was seen a few times. The rearrangement uses TRBV7-9 and TRBJ2-1; either TRBD1 or TRBD2 may fit D (5 bases each). The CDR3 is 16 amino acids. Trimming shortened V by 3 bases and J by 5 bases, and 17 bases separated the two germline ends. The germline V gene has CDR1 SEHNR and CDR2 FQNEAQ (reference sequence). CDR3: CASSLRTSLGHNEQFF. The CDR3 DNA reads TGTGCCAGCAGCTTGCGGACTTCCTTGGGACACAATGAGCAGTTCTTC. Filled out from reference TRBV7-9 and TRBJ2-1, the complete variable domain reads DTGVSQNPRHKITKRGQNVTFRCDPISEHNRLYWYRQTLGQGPEFLTYFQNEAQLEKSRLLSDRFSAERPKGSFSTLEIQRTEQGDSAMYLCASSLRTSLGHNEQFFGPGTRLTVL.

This clonotype was seen at least ten times. The V gene is TRBV11-2, the J gene TRBJ2-7; a possible D gene is TRBD2 (5 bases). The V gene lost 4 bases and the J gene lost 4 bases, with 11 bases spanning the gap. In germline, CDR1 is SGHAT, CDR2 FQNNGV. The CDR3 is made up of 13 amino acids. CDR3 sequence reads: CASSYDPGYEQYF. The CDR3 nucleotides are TGTGCCAGCAGCTACGACCCGGGGTACGAGCAGTACTTC.

At least ten counts were recorded for this clonotype. The V gene is TRBV20-1, the J gene TRBJ2-1, with a tentative D call TRBD1 (6 bases). V lost 6 bases and J lost 0, with 15 bases in between. The germline V gene encodes CDR1 DFQATT and CDR2 SNEGSKA (reference sequence). The CDR3 sequence is 15 residues long. CDR3 in amino acids: CSALRWGLSYNEQFF. In nucleotides, the CDR3 is TGCAGTGCCCTCCGGTGGGGGCTCTCCTACAATGAGCAGTTCTTC.

The chain links TRBV7-9 to TRBJ2-1, with 8 bases lining up with TRBD2. In germline, CDR1 is SEHNR, CDR2 FQNEAQ (reference sequence). V gave up 5 bases and J gave up 3 bases; unmatched junction bases: 9. There are 16 residues in the CDR3. The CDR3 reads CASSPIAGMFYNEQFF. CDR3 sequence (DNA): TGTGCCAGCAGCCCAATAGCGGGAATGTTCTACAATGAGCAGTTCTTC.

The chain has TRBV20-1 and TRBJ1-5, with D tentatively TRBD1 (6 bases). This CDR3 is built from 15 residues. CDR1 and CDR2 from the germline V gene are DFQATT and SNEGSKA (reference sequence). V shed 1 base and J shed 6 bases, with 16 bases lying between them. The CDR3 sequence: CSARAIGDKSQPQHF. In DNA, the CDR3 is TGCAGTGCTAGAGCGATCGGGGACAAGAGTCAGCCCCAGCATTTT.

The chain has TRBV6-1 and TRBJ1-5; unclear D gene. Between the trimmed V and J ends, which lost 8 bases and 2 bases, there was a span of 16 bases. The germline CDR1 and CDR2 sequences are MNHNS and SASEGT. The CDR3 loop spans 15 amino acids. As DNA, the CDR3 is TGTGCCAGCGGAAGAGACGGGTCGGGCAATCAGCCCCAGCATTTT. It codes for CASGRDGSGNQPQHF.